Listed here are 31 T cell receptor beta chains from one sample, sequenced in a study of cytotoxic CD8 clonotypes in ibrutinib-treated CLL. The repertoire was sequenced with immunoSEQ multiplex PCR; TCRdb's copy has only in-frame clones and lacks some. The repertoire has about 150,000 clones, 75% to 80% of them found once; the top ten carry 4.5% to 6%. The sequences come from PBMCs, collected after 24 months of ibrutinib treatment. The source is a human donor with chronic lymphocytic leukemia.

The chain employs TRBV6-5 and TRBJ2-1; D call uncertain. Germline V lookup: CDR1 MNHEY, CDR2 SVGAGI. This CDR3 has 12 residues. With 5 bases removed from V and 6 bases from J, the gap between germline ends came to 8 bases. The CDR3 loop is CASSHLGNEQFF. CDR3 coding DNA: TGTGCCAGCAGTCACCTAGGCAATGAGCAGTTCTTC.

This clone was detected only once. The rearrangement joins TRBV6-5 to TRBJ2-1, with no clear D. The CDR3 is made up of 12 amino acids. V dropped 2 bases and J dropped 9 bases, with 8 bases sitting between them. CDR1 MNHEY and CDR2 SVGAGI come from the germline V gene. The CDR3 DNA reads TGTGCCAGCAGTTACCAAAACTCTGAGCAGTTCTTC. Its protein is CASSYQNSEQFF.

This clone was detected once. V usage is TRBV4-3 and J usage is TRBJ1-1, with 8 positions matching TRBD1. In germline, CDR1 is LGHNA, CDR2 YSLEER. Losses at the gene ends were 0 bases for V and 3 bases for J; bases not matched to a gene: 6. This CDR3 spans 16 amino acids. CDR3 coding DNA: TGCGCCAGCAGCCAAGAGGTGGCAGGGGGCCACACTGAAGCTTTCTTT. Protein product: CASSQEVAGGHTEAFF.

The chain links TRBV5-4 to TRBJ1-5; D remains ambiguous. The CDR3 has 12 amino acids. CDR1 SGHNT and CDR2 YYREEE come from the germline V gene (reference sequence). The germline V and J ends were trimmed by 0 bases and 4 bases, with 2 bases remaining between them. The CDR3 is CASSLDNQPQHF. CDR3 nucleotides: TGTGCCAGCAGCTTGGATAATCAGCCCCAGCATTTT.

The count of this clone is one. This chain joins TRBV5-6 and TRBJ2-3; the D gene is possibly TRBD1 (6 bases). V dropped 7 bases and J dropped 3 bases, with 15 bases sitting between them. CDR3 length: 14 residues. In germline, CDR1 is SGHDT, CDR2 YYEEEE. CDR3 region: CASVGTRVTDTQYF. In nucleotides, the CDR3 is TGTGCCAGCGTCGGGACAAGGGTGACAGATACGCAGTATTTT.

The CDR3 bases are TGTGCCAGCAGCTCGAGGGATTCACCCCTCCACTTT. Translated: CASSSRDSPLHF. The chain employs TRBV5-8 and TRBJ1-6; D uncertain. CDR1 and CDR2 (germline): SGHTS, YDEGEE. V was clipped by 3 bases and J by 8 bases, with 6 bases between them. This CDR3 contains 12 residues.

CDR3 DNA sequence: TGCGCCAGCAGCTTGAGCCAGTCTGAGCAGTTCTTC. Protein: CASSLSQSEQFF. J is TRBJ2-1 and V is TRBV5-1; D not certain. The CDR3 runs 12 residues. CDR1 is SGHRS, CDR2 YFSETQ, per germline. Trimming pared 1 base from V and 9 bases from J, leaving 8 bases between.

This clone was observed a handful of times. CDR3 protein: CASRRSLEGYTF. In DNA, the CDR3 is TGTGCCAGCAGAAGGAGTCTGGAAGGCTACACCTTC. The rearrangement uses TRBV5-6 and TRBJ1-2; D is ambiguous. The CDR3 consists of 12 residues. V lost 5 bases and J 8 bases, leaving 13 bases between the germline ends. Germline CDR1 is SGHDT and CDR2 is YYEEEE.

This clone was seen only once. This chain's CDR3 is CASSPTSGRETQYF. CDR3 sequence (DNA): TGTGCCAGTAGCCCTACTAGCGGGAGGGAGACCCAGTACTTC. The chain employs TRBV19 and TRBJ2-5, with TRBD2 identical over 12 bases. V was clipped by 6 bases and J by 5 bases; unmatched bases: 4. Germline-derived CDR1 and CDR2 are LNHDA and SQIVND (reference sequence). The CDR3 totals 14 residues.

J is TRBJ2-7 and V is TRBV18; 7 bases fit TRBD1. CDR3 length: 16 amino acids. V gave up 3 bases and J gave up 1 base; unmatched junction bases: 9. Germline CDR1 and CDR2: KGHSH and LQKENI. The CDR3 sequence: CASSPTGAWQSYEQYF. DNA for the CDR3: TGTGCCAGCTCACCTACAGGGGCGTGGCAGTCCTACGAGCAGTACTTC.

This chain links TRBV5-8 with TRBJ2-1, with D maybe TRBD2 (6 bases). Germline-derived CDR1 and CDR2 are SGHTS and YDEGEE. The CDR3 is 15 amino acids. Trimming cost V 0 bases and J 4 bases, with 11 bases left between them. The chain's CDR3 is CASSLAVAVYNEQFF. Here the CDR3 DNA reads TGTGCCAGCAGCTTGGCGGTAGCGGTTTACAATGAGCAGTTCTTC.

This chain connects TRBV2 to TRBJ2-3; tentative D call: TRBD1 (6 bases). CDR1 SNHLY and CDR2 FYNNEI come from the germline V gene. The CDR3 spans 15 residues. Trimming cost V 8 bases and J 4 bases, with 19 bases left between them. The CDR3, as DNA: TGTGCCAGCGCCCTGGGGGACATGGCTGCAGATACGCAGTATTTT. Its protein product is CASALGDMAADTQYF. Full variable domain (missing parts from reference TRBV2 and TRBJ2-3): EPEVTQTPSHQVTQMGQEVILRCVPISNHLYFYWYRQILGQKVEFLVSFYNNEISEKSEIFDDQFSVERPDGSNFTLKIRSTKLEDSAMYFCASALGDMAADTQYFGPGTRLTVL.

The J gene is TRBJ2-7, the V gene TRBV19; 12 nucleotides agree with TRBD2. Germline CDR1 reads LNHDA; CDR2 reads SQIVND (reference sequence). The CDR3 consists of 14 residues. The trim removed 6 bases at V and 4 bases at J, leaving 4 bases unmatched. The CDR3 here is CASSRLAGAYEQYF. The CDR3 region has the DNA TGTGCCAGTAGCAGACTAGCGGGGGCGTACGAGCAGTACTTC. The complete variable domain, with remaining parts taken from reference TRBV19 and TRBJ2-7, reads DGGITQSPKYLFRKEGQNVTLSCEQNLNHDAMYWYRQDPGQGLRLIYYSQIVNDFQKGDIAEGYSVSREKKESFPLTVTSAQKNPTAFYLCASSRLAGAYEQYFGPGTRLTVT.

This clone was found once. The chain links TRBV7-2 to TRBJ2-6, with a weak D call TRBD2 (6 bases). The ends were cut back, 5 bases at V and 2 bases at J, with 10 bases in the middle. Germline values: CDR1 SGHTA, CDR2 FQGNSA. The CDR3 covers 15 residues. CDR3 residues: CASSPPGAGANVLTF. The CDR3 region has the DNA TGTGCCAGCAGCCCCCCGGGGGCTGGGGCCAACGTCCTGACTTTC. Drawing the rest from reference TRBV7-2 and TRBJ2-6, the complete variable domain is GAGVSQSPSNKVTEKGKDVELRCDPISGHTALYWYRQSLGQGLEFLIYFQGNSAPDKSGLPSDRFSAERTGGSVSTLTIQRTQQEDSAVYLCASSPPGAGANVLTFGAGSRLTVL.

The gene calls are TRBV5-1 and TRBJ2-7, with D possibly matching TRBD1 (5 bases). Germline-derived CDR1 and CDR2 are SGHRS and YFSETQ. The CDR3 runs to 16 residues. V was shortened by 0 bases and J by 5 bases, with 18 bases between the two germline ends. The DNA of the CDR3 is TGCGCCAGCAGCTTGGGGCCACAGGCCGGAAGGGACGAGCAGTACTTC. Its protein product is CASSLGPQAGRDEQYF.

In its sample, this clone was seen a few times. The chain links TRBV5-1 to TRBJ2-3; D remains unclear. Germline V gives CDR1 SGHRS, CDR2 YFSETQ. V was pared by 0 bases and J by 4 bases, with 9 bases between. The CDR3 loop spans 14 amino acids. The CDR3 reads CASSLAIGSDTQYF. Written as DNA, the CDR3 is TGCGCCAGCAGCTTGGCGATTGGTTCAGATACGCAGTATTTT.

This clone appeared once. This sequence joins TRBV19 and TRBJ2-7; TRBD2 matches at 7 bases. From germline, CDR1 is LNHDA and CDR2 SQIVND (reference sequence). V trimming: 9 bases; J trimming: 5 bases; junction bases outside the gene matches: 7. The CDR3 spans 12 residues. CDR3 sequence: CASDNSGDEQYF. In nucleotides, the CDR3 is TGTGCCAGCGACAACAGCGGGGACGAGCAGTACTTC. The full variable domain, in which reference TRBV19 and TRBJ2-7 provide the parts outside the CDR3, is DGGITQSPKYLFRKEGQNVTLSCEQNLNHDAMYWYRQDPGQGLRLIYYSQIVNDFQKGDIAEGYSVSREKKESFPLTVTSAQKNPTAFYLCASDNSGDEQYFGPGTRLTVT.

V and J are TRBV6-6 and TRBJ2-7; D perhaps matches TRBD1 (6 bases). CDR3 size: 15 residues. In germline, CDR1 is MNHNY, CDR2 SVGAGI (reference sequence). Deletions cut 8 bases from V and 2 bases from J, with 19 bases between. The CDR3 bases are TGTGCCAGCGGGTGGACAGATCGTACCCCCTACGAGCAGTACTTC. It is translated as CASGWTDRTPYEQYF.

The chain joins TRBV11-2 to TRBJ1-1; unclear D gene. The germline gives CDR1 SGHAT, CDR2 FQNNGV. The CDR3 loop spans 14 amino acids. V lost 5 bases, J lost 0 bases, and 10 bases lay in between. The CDR3 coding sequence is TGTGCCAGCAGCCTGACAAGGATGAACACTGAAGCTTTCTTT. This translates into CASSLTRMNTEAFF.

The V and J genes are TRBV4-2 and TRBJ2-1; possible D gene TRBD2, 7 bases. Germline lookup yields CDR1 LGHNA and CDR2 YNFKEQ. The V gene lost 1 base and the J gene lost 4 bases, with 17 bases spanning the gap. The CDR3 runs 17 residues. CDR3 amino acids: CASSQVGGLAEYNEQFF. The CDR3 DNA follows: TGTGCCAGCAGCCAAGTTGGGGGGCTAGCGGAATACAATGAGCAGTTCTTC.

The sample holds many counts of this clone. This chain joins TRBV6-5 and TRBJ1-1; no firm D call. This CDR3 is built from 12 residues. The V and J ends lost 10 bases and 1 base respectively, with 10 bases between them. Germline V gives CDR1 MNHEY, CDR2 SVGAGI. CDR3 sequence (DNA): TGTGCCACCATAAACCGGAACACTGAAGCTTTCTTT. It yields the protein CATINRNTEAFF.

Here the CDR3 DNA reads TGTGCCAGCAGCATAGCGGGAGGGTACTACAATGAGCAGTTCTTC. Its translation is CASSIAGGYYNEQFF. The genes are TRBV27 and TRBJ2-1; TRBD2 agrees at 11 bases. This CDR3 comprises 15 residues. The germline CDR1 and CDR2 sequences are MNHEY and SMNVEV (reference sequence). J was trimmed by 3 bases and V by 6 bases; bases with no gene match: 4.

The chain is built from TRBV9 and TRBJ1-6, with TRBD1 identical over 10 bases. The CDR3 sequence is 16 residues long. Germline-derived CDR1 and CDR2 are SGDLS and YYNGEE. Trimming took 4 bases from V and 4 from J; bases not matched to a gene: 5. CDR3 residues: CASSLGQGTYNSPLHF. The CDR3 DNA sequence: TGTGCCAGCAGCCTGGGACAGGGGACTTATAATTCACCCCTCCACTTT. Full variable domain (outside the CDR3, taken from reference TRBV9 and TRBJ1-6): DSGVTQTPKHLITATGQRVTLRCSPRSGDLSVYWYQQSLDQGLQFLIQYYNGEERAKGNILERFSAQQFPDLHSELNLSSLELGDSALYFCASSLGQGTYNSPLHFGNGTRLTVT.

This chain joins TRBV7-7 and TRBJ2-1; D ambiguous. The CDR3 is made up of 15 amino acids. The ends were cut back, 4 bases at V and 0 bases at J, with 10 bases in the middle. CDR1 is SSHAT and CDR2 is FNYEAQ in the germline V gene (reference sequence). DNA for the CDR3: TGTGCCAGCAGCTCCTGGACGAGCTCCTACAATGAGCAGTTCTTC. Its protein product is CASSSWTSSYNEQFF.

This clone showed up just a few times. The chain is built from TRBV7-2 and TRBJ2-1, with D possibly called TRBD1 or TRBD2 (5 bases each). Between the trimmed V and J ends, which lost 1 base and 8 bases, there was a span of 15 bases. Germline CDR1 and CDR2: SGHTA and FQGNSA. The CDR3 has 15 amino acids. The CDR3 spells CASSLVGDGPYEQFF. Written as DNA, the CDR3 is TGTGCCAGCAGCTTAGTGGGGGACGGCCCGTATGAGCAGTTCTTC.

This chain uses TRBV9 with TRBJ2-1, with D unresolved. The V and J ends lost 3 bases and 7 bases respectively, with 11 bases between them. The CDR3 spans 13 residues. Germline V lookup: CDR1 SGDLS, CDR2 YYNGEE. For the CDR3, the DNA is TGTGCCAGCAGCGCCGGAACTTATAATGAGCAGTTCTTC. Its protein product is CASSAGTYNEQFF.

The chain is built from TRBV11-3 and TRBJ2-2; the D gene is possibly TRBD2 (6 bases). Deletions cut 5 bases from V and 0 bases from J, with 19 bases between. Germline lookup yields CDR1 SGHNT and CDR2 YENEEA. The CDR3 runs 18 residues. The CDR3 nucleotides read TGTGCCAGCAGCCCTCCCCTGGGGGGATCCGCGAACACCGGGGAGCTGTTTTTT. Residues: CASSPPLGGSANTGELFF.

The chain has TRBV28 and TRBJ2-2, with D perhaps TRBD1 or TRBD2 (5 bases each). The CDR3 loop spans 14 amino acids. Germline CDR1 MDHEN, CDR2 SYDVKM. The ends were cut back, 5 bases at V and 8 bases at J, with 15 bases in the middle. This CDR3 reads CASSPGTGGGELFF. CDR3 bases: TGTGCCAGCAGTCCCGGGACGGGCGGAGGGGAGCTGTTTTTT.

V gene TRBV7-2 combines with J gene TRBJ1-1; 7 bases map to TRBD1. The CDR3 is made up of 12 amino acids. V trimming: 1 base; J trimming: 11 bases; junction bases outside the gene matches: 4. The V gene's germline CDR1 is SGHTA and CDR2 FQGNSA. This CDR3 reads CASSLGTGLAFF. In nucleotides, the CDR3 is TGTGCCAGCAGCTTAGGGACAGGTCTTGCTTTCTTT.

This sequence joins TRBV28 and TRBJ1-2, with 12 bases identical to TRBD1. Germline V gives CDR1 MDHEN, CDR2 SYDVKM. With 7 bases clipped from V and 7 bases from J, the junction kept 7 bases outside the gene matches. This CDR3 is built from 14 residues. CDR3 sequence: CASTGTGGSGGYTF. The CDR3 DNA follows: TGTGCCAGCACCGGGACAGGGGGCAGTGGTGGCTACACCTTC.

The chain combines TRBV2 with TRBJ1-1, with D uncertain. Germline lookup yields CDR1 SNHLY and CDR2 FYNNEI. V gave up 4 bases and J gave up 2 bases, with 11 bases separating them. The length of the CDR3 is 14 residues. CDR3 nucleotide sequence: TGTGCCAGCAGTGTAGGGCAGGCAAACACTGAAGCTTTCTTT. This sequence encodes CASSVGQANTEAFF.